This T cell receptor (beta chain) was identified during a study of response to subunit inactivated influenza vaccine. General study points: Seasonal influenza vaccination, on each occasion, was suggested by the authors to recruit few new T cells.

Germline CDR1 and CDR2: SGHRS and YFSETQ. This CDR3 region has 15 residues. The table lists this clonotype with many counts. Its target is not known. Mismatch with germline at one junction end may stem from a read error. One entry per CDR3 protein, called by TCRdb with MiXCR from the RT-PCR reads. In the table there are hundreds of thousands of distinct CDR3 sequences, over 10% of which are singletons. The sequencing here drew on PBMCs from blood, taken 45 days after vaccination. The clonotype comes from a man aged 45 to 65 who received an inactivated influenza vaccine. This rearrangement joins TRBV5-1 to TRBJ2-2, with 7 bases matching TRBD1. CDR3 coding DNA: TGTGCCAGCAGCCCTCGGACAGGGAACACCGGGGAGCTGTTTTTT. Its protein is CASSPRTGNTGELFF.